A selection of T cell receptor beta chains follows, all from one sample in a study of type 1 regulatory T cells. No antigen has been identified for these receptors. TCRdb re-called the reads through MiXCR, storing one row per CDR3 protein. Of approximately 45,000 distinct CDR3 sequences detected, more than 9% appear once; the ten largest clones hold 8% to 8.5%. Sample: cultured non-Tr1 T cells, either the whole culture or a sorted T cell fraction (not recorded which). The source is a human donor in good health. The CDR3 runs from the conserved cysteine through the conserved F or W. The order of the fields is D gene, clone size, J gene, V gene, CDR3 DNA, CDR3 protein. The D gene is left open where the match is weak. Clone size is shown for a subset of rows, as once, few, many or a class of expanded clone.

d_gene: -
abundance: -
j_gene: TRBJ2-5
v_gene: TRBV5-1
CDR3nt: TGCGCCAGCAGCTTAATGTACCAAGAGACCCAGTACTTC
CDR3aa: CASSLMYQETQYF

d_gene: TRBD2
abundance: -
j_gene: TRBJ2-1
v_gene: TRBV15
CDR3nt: TGTGCCACCAGCGCACAAGGCGGGAGGAGTGTTAATGAGCAGTTCTTC
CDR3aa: CATSAQGGRSVNEQFF

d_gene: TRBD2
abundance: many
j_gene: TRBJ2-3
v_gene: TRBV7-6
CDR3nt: TGTGCCAGCAGCTTAGCGCCCGCGGGAGGGCAAGATACGCAGTATTTT
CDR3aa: CASSLAPAGGQDTQYF

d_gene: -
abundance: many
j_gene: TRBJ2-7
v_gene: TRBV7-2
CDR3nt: TGTGCCAGCAGCCCGCAGCGTACCTACGAGCAGTACTTC
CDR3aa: CASSPQRTYEQYF

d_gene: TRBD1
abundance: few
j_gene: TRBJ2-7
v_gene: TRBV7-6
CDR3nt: TGTGCCAGCAGCTCCTACAGGGGGCGTTTCGACGAGCAGTACTTC
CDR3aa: CASSSYRGRFDEQYF

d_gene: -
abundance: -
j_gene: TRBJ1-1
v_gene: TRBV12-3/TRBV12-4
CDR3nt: TGTGCCAGCAGTGGCACTGAAGCTTTCTTT
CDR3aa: CASSGTEAFF

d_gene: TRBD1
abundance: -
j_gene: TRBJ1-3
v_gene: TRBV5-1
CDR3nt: TGCGCCAGCAGCTTGGGGACAGGGGGAAACACCATGTATTTT
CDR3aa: CASSLGTGGNTMYF

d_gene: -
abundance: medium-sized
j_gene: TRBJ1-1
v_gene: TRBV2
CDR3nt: TGTGCCAGCAGTGATGTCAGCCTGAACACTGAAGCTTTCTTT
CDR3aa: CASSDVSLNTEAFF

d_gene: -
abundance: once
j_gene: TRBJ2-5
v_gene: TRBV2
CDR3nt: TGTGACAGCCACGGGACCGAGGGGGCCCAGTACTTC
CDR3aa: CDSHGTEGAQYF

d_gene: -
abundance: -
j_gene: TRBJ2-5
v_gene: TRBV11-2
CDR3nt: TGTGCCAGCAGCCCGCAAACTATGGGAGAGACCCAGTACTTC
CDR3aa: CASSPQTMGETQYF

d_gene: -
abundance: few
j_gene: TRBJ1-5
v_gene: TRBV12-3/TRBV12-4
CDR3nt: TGTGCCAGCAGTTTTGGCGCGGATCAGCCCCAGCATTTT
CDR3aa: CASSFGADQPQHF

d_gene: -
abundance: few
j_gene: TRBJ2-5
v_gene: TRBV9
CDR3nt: TGTGCCAGCAGGGCACAGGGCCGTCAGTACTTC
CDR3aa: CASRAQGRQYF

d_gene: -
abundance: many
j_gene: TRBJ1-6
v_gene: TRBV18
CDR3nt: TGTGCCAGCTCACCAGGGGCCGAATCACCCCTCCACTTT
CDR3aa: CASSPGAESPLHF

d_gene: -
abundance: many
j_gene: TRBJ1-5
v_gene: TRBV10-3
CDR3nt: TGTGCCATCAGTCCGGACTCGGGCAATCAGCCCCAGCATTTT
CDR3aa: CAISPDSGNQPQHF

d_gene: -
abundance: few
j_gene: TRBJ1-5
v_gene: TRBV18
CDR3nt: TGTGCCAGCGCCAACAACAATCAGCCCCAGCATTTT
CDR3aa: CASANNNQPQHF

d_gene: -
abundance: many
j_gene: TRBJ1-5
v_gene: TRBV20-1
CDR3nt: TGCAGTGCGGGTGGACCCAGCAATCAGCCCCAGCATTTT
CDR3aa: CSAGGPSNQPQHF

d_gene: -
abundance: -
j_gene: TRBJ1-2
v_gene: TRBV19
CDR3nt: TGTGCCATTCTCGGGGAGGGATGTGGCTACACCTTC
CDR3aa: CAILGEGCGYTF

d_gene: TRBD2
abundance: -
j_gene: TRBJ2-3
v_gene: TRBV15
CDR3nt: TGTGCCACCAGCAGAAAACTAGCGGGGAGCACAGATACGCAGTATTTT
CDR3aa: CATSRKLAGSTDTQYF